Listed below are T cell receptor beta chains from one sample, sequenced in a study of identical twins. One entry per CDR3 protein results from TCRdb running MiXCR on the 5' RACE reads. The repertoire holds about 660,000 distinct CDR3 sequences, with more than 6.5% as singletons. This sample also appeared in a second study, on yellow fever vaccine responses in identical twins.

Sequenced sample: PBMCs. These receptors came from a woman younger than 35 in good health. Each CDR3 is given with its conserved first and last residue. The D gene is left open where the match is weak. Clone size is not always given. Where it is, it says once, few, many or a class for expanded clones.

v_call: TRBV4-2; j_call: TRBJ2-7; clone_size: few; d_call: NA; cdr3_nt: TGTGCCAGCAGCCTGGACCGGGGTTCGTCGAGAGAGCAGTACTTC; cdr3_aa: CASSLDRGSSREQYF
v_call: TRBV3-1; j_call: TRBJ2-1; clone_size: NA; d_call: NA; cdr3_nt: TGTGCCAGCAGCCAAGGTACCAGAAATGAGCAGTTCTTC; cdr3_aa: CASSQGTRNEQFF
v_call: TRBV24-1; j_call: TRBJ2-4; clone_size: many; d_call: NA; cdr3_nt: TGTGCCACCAGTGACTCCGGACTAAACATTCAGTACTTC; cdr3_aa: CATSDSGLNIQYF
v_call: TRBV15; j_call: TRBJ1-2; clone_size: many; d_call: TRBD1; cdr3_nt: TGTGCCACCAGCAGAGATCCCCGGGACAGAAGCTACACCTTC; cdr3_aa: CATSRDPRDRSYTF
v_call: TRBV6-2/TRBV6-3; j_call: TRBJ2-2; clone_size: many; d_call: NA; cdr3_nt: TGTGCCAGCAGGGGGGCAGGGCACACCGGGGAGCTGTTTTTT; cdr3_aa: CASRGAGHTGELFF
v_call: TRBV29-1; j_call: TRBJ2-1; clone_size: NA; d_call: NA; cdr3_nt: TGCAGCGTTGAAGGGGGGGACAGAGCTTGGGATGGCAATGAGCAGTTCTTC; cdr3_aa: CSVEGGDRAWDGNEQFF
v_call: TRBV12-3/TRBV12-4; j_call: TRBJ2-7; clone_size: many; d_call: TRBD1; cdr3_nt: TGTGCCAGCAGTTCCCGACAGGGTGCCCACGAGCAGTACTTC; cdr3_aa: CASSSRQGAHEQYF
v_call: TRBV19; j_call: TRBJ2-1; clone_size: NA; d_call: TRBD2; cdr3_nt: TGTGCCAGTAGTATACTCCCGGGAGGGCCCGATGAGCAGTTCTTC; cdr3_aa: CASSILPGGPDEQFF
v_call: TRBV7-9; j_call: TRBJ2-1; clone_size: few; d_call: NA; cdr3_nt: TGTGCCAGCAGCTTAGAAACAGGAAGATCCTACAATGAGCAGTTCTTC; cdr3_aa: CASSLETGRSYNEQFF
v_call: TRBV28; j_call: TRBJ2-3; clone_size: NA; d_call: TRBD1; cdr3_nt: TGTGCCAGCAGCCGGACGGGACAGGGGGCAGATACGCAGTATTTT; cdr3_aa: CASSRTGQGADTQYF
v_call: TRBV2; j_call: TRBJ1-1; clone_size: many; d_call: NA; cdr3_nt: TGTGCCAGCAGTTCCCGGGGGGACACTGAAGCTTTCTTT; cdr3_aa: CASSSRGDTEAFF
v_call: TRBV6-2/TRBV6-3; j_call: TRBJ2-3; clone_size: NA; d_call: NA; cdr3_nt: TGTGCCAGCAGTTATGTGTCGGATACGCAGTATTTT; cdr3_aa: CASSYVSDTQYF
v_call: TRBV3-1; j_call: TRBJ2-7; clone_size: NA; d_call: TRBD2; cdr3_nt: TGTGCCAGCAGCCAACGTCCTAGCGGGGGACAGTACTTC; cdr3_aa: CASSQRPSGGQYF
v_call: TRBV4-2; j_call: TRBJ2-7; clone_size: NA; d_call: TRBD2; cdr3_nt: TGTGCCAGCAGCCAAGTACTAGCGGCCGAGCAGTACTTC; cdr3_aa: CASSQVLAAEQYF
v_call: TRBV24-1; j_call: TRBJ2-1; clone_size: few; d_call: TRBD2; cdr3_nt: TGTGCCACCAGTGAAGCTAGCGGGAGAGGCAGTGAGCAGTTCTTC; cdr3_aa: CATSEASGRGSEQFF
v_call: TRBV10-3; j_call: TRBJ1-1; clone_size: NA; d_call: TRBD1; cdr3_nt: TGTGCCATCAGCTTAACAGGGGGGTTCAGCACTGAAGCTTTCTTT; cdr3_aa: CAISLTGGFSTEAFF
v_call: TRBV2; j_call: TRBJ2-1; clone_size: few; d_call: NA; cdr3_nt: TGTGCCAGCAGTGAACGGGACGGACTAATTATTACCTACAATGAGCAGTTCTTC; cdr3_aa: CASSERDGLIITYNEQFF
v_call: TRBV5-1; j_call: TRBJ2-7; clone_size: many; d_call: NA; cdr3_nt: TGCGCCAGCAGCTTGACAGGGTACTACGAGCAGTACTTC; cdr3_aa: CASSLTGYYEQYF
v_call: TRBV5-1; j_call: TRBJ2-7; clone_size: many; d_call: TRBD1; cdr3_nt: TGCGCCAGCAGCCACACACTCACTGGGACAGGCAACTACGAGCAGTACTTC; cdr3_aa: CASSHTLTGTGNYEQYF
v_call: TRBV5-1; j_call: TRBJ2-5; clone_size: NA; d_call: NA; cdr3_nt: TGCGCCAGCAGCTTGGATGCCCAGGGGAGTGGGGAGACCCAGTACTTC; cdr3_aa: CASSLDAQGSGETQYF
v_call: TRBV28; j_call: TRBJ2-7; clone_size: NA; d_call: TRBD2; cdr3_nt: TGTGCCAGCAGAAGCCCTAGCGGGCCTTCCTACGAGCAGTACTTC; cdr3_aa: CASRSPSGPSYEQYF
v_call: TRBV2; j_call: TRBJ2-7; clone_size: NA; d_call: NA; cdr3_nt: TGTGCCAGCAGAGTGGGGGCCGAGCAGTACTTC; cdr3_aa: CASRVGAEQYF
v_call: TRBV6-5; j_call: TRBJ1-4; clone_size: NA; d_call: TRBD1; cdr3_nt: TGTGCCAGCAGCTACCGGGGGACAGGGCGAAGTGAAAAACTGTTTTTT; cdr3_aa: CASSYRGTGRSEKLFF
v_call: TRBV20-1; j_call: TRBJ2-6; clone_size: NA; d_call: NA; cdr3_nt: TGCAGTGCTCCAGCCGCGTCTGGGGCCAACGTCCTGACTTTC; cdr3_aa: CSAPAASGANVLTF
v_call: TRBV7-6; j_call: TRBJ2-1; clone_size: NA; d_call: NA; cdr3_nt: TGTGCCAGCAGCTTAGTAGATGATTACAATGAGCAGTTCTTC; cdr3_aa: CASSLVDDYNEQFF
v_call: TRBV7-9; j_call: TRBJ2-1; clone_size: NA; d_call: NA; cdr3_nt: TGTGCCAGCAGCTTAGCAATGGGAGGTGAGCAGTTCTTC; cdr3_aa: CASSLAMGGEQFF
v_call: TRBV5-1; j_call: TRBJ2-7; clone_size: few; d_call: TRBD2; cdr3_nt: TGCGCCAGCAGCCTATCTAGCGGGGGCGTCGAGCAGTACTTC; cdr3_aa: CASSLSSGGVEQYF
v_call: TRBV5-1; j_call: TRBJ2-1; clone_size: many; d_call: TRBD2; cdr3_nt: TGCGCCAGCAGCTTGGGGTCTAGCGGGGCCTATGAGCAGTTCTTC; cdr3_aa: CASSLGSSGAYEQFF
v_call: TRBV6-5; j_call: TRBJ1-6; clone_size: NA; d_call: NA; cdr3_nt: TGTGCCAGCAGTTCAGACGGGGGTGATAATTCACCCCTCCACTTT; cdr3_aa: CASSSDGGDNSPLHF
v_call: TRBV20-1; j_call: TRBJ2-1; clone_size: NA; d_call: NA; cdr3_nt: TGCAGTGCCCCTAAGGCGGGTCGGCCTGAGCAGTTCTTC; cdr3_aa: CSAPKAGRPEQFF
v_call: TRBV18; j_call: TRBJ2-5; clone_size: few; d_call: NA; cdr3_nt: TGTGCCAGCTCAATTACTTCAGGGAGCGACGAGACCCAGTACTTC; cdr3_aa: CASSITSGSDETQYF
v_call: TRBV4-2; j_call: TRBJ2-2; clone_size: few; d_call: NA; cdr3_nt: TGTGCCAGCAGCCAAGATAGACTTAGCGGGGAGCTGTTTTTT; cdr3_aa: CASSQDRLSGELFF
v_call: TRBV15; j_call: TRBJ2-7; clone_size: NA; d_call: TRBD2; cdr3_nt: TGTGCCACCAGCCCCCTGGCGGGGGTTTCCTACGAGCAGTACTTC; cdr3_aa: CATSPLAGVSYEQYF
v_call: TRBV27; j_call: TRBJ1-4; clone_size: many; d_call: NA; cdr3_nt: TGTGCCAGCAGTTTCTTAGACCCGTGGTTACTGTTTTTT; cdr3_aa: CASSFLDPWLLFF
v_call: TRBV14; j_call: TRBJ2-7; clone_size: NA; d_call: NA; cdr3_nt: TGTGCCAGCAGCACACGGCGATATGACTACGAGCAGTACTTC; cdr3_aa: CASSTRRYDYEQYF
v_call: TRBV20-1; j_call: TRBJ2-7; clone_size: NA; d_call: NA; cdr3_nt: TGCAGTGCTAGAGGGACTAGGGGGGCCTACGAGCAGTACTTC; cdr3_aa: CSARGTRGAYEQYF
v_call: TRBV6-1; j_call: TRBJ1-1; clone_size: NA; d_call: NA; cdr3_nt: TGTGCCAGCAGTGAATCCACGGACAGGAACACTGAAGCTTTCTTT; cdr3_aa: CASSESTDRNTEAFF
v_call: TRBV6-1; j_call: TRBJ2-7; clone_size: NA; d_call: TRBD2; cdr3_nt: TGTGCCAGCAGACAGGGACTAGACGGCGAGCAGTACTTC; cdr3_aa: CASRQGLDGEQYF
v_call: TRBV5-1; j_call: TRBJ1-1; clone_size: few; d_call: NA; cdr3_nt: TGCGCCAGCAGCCTCCTGGGCCCCCCGAGCACTGAAGCTTTCTTT; cdr3_aa: CASSLLGPPSTEAFF
v_call: TRBV7-2; j_call: TRBJ2-7; clone_size: NA; d_call: NA; cdr3_nt: TGTGCCAGCAGCTTGTCCCCTAGCTCCTCCTACGAGCAGTACTTC; cdr3_aa: CASSLSPSSSYEQYF
v_call: TRBV5-1; j_call: TRBJ2-5; clone_size: many; d_call: NA; cdr3_nt: TGCGCCAGCAGCTTGGTCGTGGGCCAAGAGACCCAGTACTTC; cdr3_aa: CASSLVVGQETQYF
v_call: TRBV5-1; j_call: TRBJ2-1; clone_size: few; d_call: TRBD1; cdr3_nt: TGCGCCAGCAGCTTCGGACAGGGCAATGAGCAGTTCTTC; cdr3_aa: CASSFGQGNEQFF
v_call: TRBV20-1; j_call: TRBJ1-1; clone_size: few; d_call: TRBD1; cdr3_nt: TGCAGCGGGCTGGGACAGGGGAACACTGAAGCTTTCTTT; cdr3_aa: CSGLGQGNTEAFF
v_call: TRBV10-1; j_call: TRBJ2-3; clone_size: NA; d_call: NA; cdr3_nt: TGCGCCAGCAGTGAGTCGACAGTGGGGACAGATACGCAGTATTTT; cdr3_aa: CASSESTVGTDTQYF
v_call: TRBV6-5; j_call: TRBJ2-3; clone_size: NA; d_call: NA; cdr3_nt: TGTGCCAGCAGTTACGAAGGCACGGTCACAGATACGCAGTATTTT; cdr3_aa: CASSYEGTVTDTQYF
v_call: TRBV3-1; j_call: TRBJ2-1; clone_size: NA; d_call: TRBD2; cdr3_nt: TGTGCCAGCAGCCAAGTCGGGCTAATAGCGGGAGAAGGGCAGTTCTTC; cdr3_aa: CASSQVGLIAGEGQFF